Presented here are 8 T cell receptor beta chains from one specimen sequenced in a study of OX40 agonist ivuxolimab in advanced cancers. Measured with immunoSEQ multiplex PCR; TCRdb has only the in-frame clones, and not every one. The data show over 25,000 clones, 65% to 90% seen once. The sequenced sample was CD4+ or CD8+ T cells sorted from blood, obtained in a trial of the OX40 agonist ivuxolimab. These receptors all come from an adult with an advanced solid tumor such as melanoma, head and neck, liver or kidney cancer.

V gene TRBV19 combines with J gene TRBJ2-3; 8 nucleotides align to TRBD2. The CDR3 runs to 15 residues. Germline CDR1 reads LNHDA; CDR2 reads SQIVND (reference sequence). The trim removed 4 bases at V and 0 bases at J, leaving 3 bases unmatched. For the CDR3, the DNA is TGTGCCAGTAGTAGTAGCGGGGCTAGCACAGATACGCAGTATTTT. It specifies CASSSSGASTDTQYF.

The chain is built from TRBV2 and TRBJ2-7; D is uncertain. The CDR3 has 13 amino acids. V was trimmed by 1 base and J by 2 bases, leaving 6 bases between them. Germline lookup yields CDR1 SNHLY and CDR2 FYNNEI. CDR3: CASSEGPAYEQYF. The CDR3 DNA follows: TGTGCCAGCAGTGAAGGCCCAGCCTACGAGCAGTACTTC.

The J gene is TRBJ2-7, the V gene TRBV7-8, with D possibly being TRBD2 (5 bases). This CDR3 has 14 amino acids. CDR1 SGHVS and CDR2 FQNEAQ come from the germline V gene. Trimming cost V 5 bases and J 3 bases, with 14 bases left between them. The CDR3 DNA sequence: TGTGCCAGCAGCGTACGACGGAGGCACTACGAGCAGTACTTC. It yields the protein CASSVRRRHYEQYF.

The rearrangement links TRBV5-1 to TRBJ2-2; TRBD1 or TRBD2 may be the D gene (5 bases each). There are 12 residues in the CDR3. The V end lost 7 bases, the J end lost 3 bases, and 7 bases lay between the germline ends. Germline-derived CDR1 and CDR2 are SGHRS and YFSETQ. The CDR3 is CASEGYTGELFF. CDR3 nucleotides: TGCGCCAGCGAGGGGTACACCGGGGAGCTGTTTTTT.

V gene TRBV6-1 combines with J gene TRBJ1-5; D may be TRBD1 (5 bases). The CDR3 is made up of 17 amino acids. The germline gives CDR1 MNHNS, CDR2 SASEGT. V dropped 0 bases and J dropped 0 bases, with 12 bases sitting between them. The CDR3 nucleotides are TGTGCCAGCAGTGAAGCGCTGGGGGGTTATAGCAATCAGCCCCAGCATTTT. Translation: CASSEALGGYSNQPQHF.

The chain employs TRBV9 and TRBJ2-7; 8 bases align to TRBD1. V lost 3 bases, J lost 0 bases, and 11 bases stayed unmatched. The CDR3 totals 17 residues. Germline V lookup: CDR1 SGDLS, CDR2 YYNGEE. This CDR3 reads CASSAGLGQANSYEQYF. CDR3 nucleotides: TGTGCCAGCAGCGCCGGGCTGGGACAGGCGAACTCCTACGAGCAGTACTTC.

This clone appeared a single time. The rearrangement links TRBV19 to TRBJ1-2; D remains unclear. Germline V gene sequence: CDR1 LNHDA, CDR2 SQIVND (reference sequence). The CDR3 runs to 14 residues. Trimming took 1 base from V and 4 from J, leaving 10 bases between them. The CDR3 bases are TGTGCCAGTAGTATAGCGGCAGGAGGCTATGGCTACACCTTC. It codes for CASSIAAGGYGYTF.

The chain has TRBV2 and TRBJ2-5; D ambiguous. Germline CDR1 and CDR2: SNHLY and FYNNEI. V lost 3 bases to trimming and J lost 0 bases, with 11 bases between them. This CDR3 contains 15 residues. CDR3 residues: CASSELQKYQETQYF. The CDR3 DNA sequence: TGTGCCAGCAGTGAGCTACAGAAGTACCAAGAGACCCAGTACTTC.